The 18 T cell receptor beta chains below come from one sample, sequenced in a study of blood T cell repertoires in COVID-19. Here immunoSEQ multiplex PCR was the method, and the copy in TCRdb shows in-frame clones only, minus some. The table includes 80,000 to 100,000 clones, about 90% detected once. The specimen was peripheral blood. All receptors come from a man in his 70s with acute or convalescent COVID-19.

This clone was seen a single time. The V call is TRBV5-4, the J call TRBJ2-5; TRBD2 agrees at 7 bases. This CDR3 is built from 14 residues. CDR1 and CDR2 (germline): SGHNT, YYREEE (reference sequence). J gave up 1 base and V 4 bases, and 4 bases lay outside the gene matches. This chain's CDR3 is CASSPGTTQETQYF. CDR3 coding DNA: TGTGCCAGCAGCCCCGGGACTACCCAAGAGACCCAGTACTTC.

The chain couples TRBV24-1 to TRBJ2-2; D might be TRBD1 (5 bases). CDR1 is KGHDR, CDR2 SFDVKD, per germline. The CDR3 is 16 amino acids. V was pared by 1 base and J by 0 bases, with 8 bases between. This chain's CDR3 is CATSDFPGPNTGELFF. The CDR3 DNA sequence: TGTGCCACCAGTGATTTTCCAGGGCCGAACACCGGGGAGCTGTTTTTT.

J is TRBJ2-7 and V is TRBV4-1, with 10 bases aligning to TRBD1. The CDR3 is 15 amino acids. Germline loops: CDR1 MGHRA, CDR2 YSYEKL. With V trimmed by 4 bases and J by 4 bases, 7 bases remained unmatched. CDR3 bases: TGCGCCAGCAGCCCTACGACAGGGGGCGCTTACGAGCAGTACTTC. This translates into CASSPTTGGAYEQYF.

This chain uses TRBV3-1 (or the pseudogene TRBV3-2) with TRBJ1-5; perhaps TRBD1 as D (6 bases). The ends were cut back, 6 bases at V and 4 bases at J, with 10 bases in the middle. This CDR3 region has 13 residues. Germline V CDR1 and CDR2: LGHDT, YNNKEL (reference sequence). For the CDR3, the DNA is TGTGCCAGCAGTACACAGGGTAATCAGCCCCAGCATTTT. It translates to CASSTQGNQPQHF.

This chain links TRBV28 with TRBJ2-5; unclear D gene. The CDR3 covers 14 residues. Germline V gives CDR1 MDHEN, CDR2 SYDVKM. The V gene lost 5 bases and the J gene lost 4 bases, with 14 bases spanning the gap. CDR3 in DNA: TGTGCCAGCAGTCTTCCATCAGTCCGAGAGACCCAGTACTTC. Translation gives CASSLPSVRETQYF.

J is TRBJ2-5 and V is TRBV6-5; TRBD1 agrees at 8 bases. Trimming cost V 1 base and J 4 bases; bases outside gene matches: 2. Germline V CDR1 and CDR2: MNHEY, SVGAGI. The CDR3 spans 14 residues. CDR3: CASSYFDRGETQYF. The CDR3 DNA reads TGTGCCAGCAGTTACTTTGACAGGGGAGAGACCCAGTACTTC.

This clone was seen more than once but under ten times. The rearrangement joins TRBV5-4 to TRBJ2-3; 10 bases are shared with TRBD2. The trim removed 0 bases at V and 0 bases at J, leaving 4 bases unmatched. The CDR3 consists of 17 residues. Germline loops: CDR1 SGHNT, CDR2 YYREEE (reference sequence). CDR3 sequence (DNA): TGTGCCAGCAGCTTGGACCGAGCGGGGGGGAGCACAGATACGCAGTATTTT. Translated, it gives CASSLDRAGGSTDTQYF.

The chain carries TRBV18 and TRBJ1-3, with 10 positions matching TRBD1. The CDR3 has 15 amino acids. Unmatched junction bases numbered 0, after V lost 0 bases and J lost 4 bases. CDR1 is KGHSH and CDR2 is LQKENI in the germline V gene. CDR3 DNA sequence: TGTGCCAGCTCACCACCGGGACAGGGGGGAAACACCATATATTTT. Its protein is CASSPPGQGGNTIYF.

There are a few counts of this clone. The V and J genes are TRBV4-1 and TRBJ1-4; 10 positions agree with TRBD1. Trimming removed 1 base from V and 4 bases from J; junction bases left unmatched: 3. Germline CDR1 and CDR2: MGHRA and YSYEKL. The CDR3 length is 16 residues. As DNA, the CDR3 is TGCGCCAGCAGCCAAGCGACAGGGGGCTATAATGAAAAACTGTTTTTT. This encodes CASSQATGGYNEKLFF.

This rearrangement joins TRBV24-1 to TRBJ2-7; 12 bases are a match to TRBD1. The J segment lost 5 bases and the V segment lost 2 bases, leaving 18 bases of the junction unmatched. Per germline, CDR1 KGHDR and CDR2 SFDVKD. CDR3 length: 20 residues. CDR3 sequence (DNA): TGTGCCACCAGTGATTATCCGGGACAGGGGGCGATCAATGTTGCCGACGAGCAGTACTTC. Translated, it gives CATSDYPGQGAINVADEQYF.

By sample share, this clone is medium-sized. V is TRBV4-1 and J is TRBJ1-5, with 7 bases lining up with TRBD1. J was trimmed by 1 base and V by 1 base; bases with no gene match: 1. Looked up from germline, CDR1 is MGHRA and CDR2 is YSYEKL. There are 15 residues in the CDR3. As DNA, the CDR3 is TGCGCCAGCAGCCAAGTGGACAGGAGCAATCAGCCCCAGCATTTT. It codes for CASSQVDRSNQPQHF.

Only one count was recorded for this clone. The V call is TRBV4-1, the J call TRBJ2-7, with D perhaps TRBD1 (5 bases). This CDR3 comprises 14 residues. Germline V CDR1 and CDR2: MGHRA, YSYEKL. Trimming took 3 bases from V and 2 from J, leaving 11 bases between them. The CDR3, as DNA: TGCGCCAGCAGCCAGGACGACAGAACCTACGAGCAGTACTTC. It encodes CASSQDDRTYEQYF.

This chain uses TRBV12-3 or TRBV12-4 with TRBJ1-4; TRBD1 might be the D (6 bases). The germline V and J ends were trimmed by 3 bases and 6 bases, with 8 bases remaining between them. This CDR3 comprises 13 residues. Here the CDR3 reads CASSLGTYEKLFF. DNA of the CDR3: TGTGCCAGCAGTTTGGGGACATATGAAAAACTGTTTTTT.

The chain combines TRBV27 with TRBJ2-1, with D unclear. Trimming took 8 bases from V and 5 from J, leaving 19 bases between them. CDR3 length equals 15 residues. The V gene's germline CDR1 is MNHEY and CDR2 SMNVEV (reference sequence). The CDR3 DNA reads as TGTGCCAGCGAGACCTGGCGGAACGGAAACAATGAGCAGTTCTTC. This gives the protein CASETWRNGNNEQFF.

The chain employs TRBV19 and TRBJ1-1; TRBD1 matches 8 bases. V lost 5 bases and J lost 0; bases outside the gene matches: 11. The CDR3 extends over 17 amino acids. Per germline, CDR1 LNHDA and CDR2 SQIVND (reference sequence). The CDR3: CASSSPRAGGMNTEAFF. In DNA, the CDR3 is TGTGCCAGTAGTTCCCCCCGCGCAGGGGGCATGAACACTGAAGCTTTCTTT.

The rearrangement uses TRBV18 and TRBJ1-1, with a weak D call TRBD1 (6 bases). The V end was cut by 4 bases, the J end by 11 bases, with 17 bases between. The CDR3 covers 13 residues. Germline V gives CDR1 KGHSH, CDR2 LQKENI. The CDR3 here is CASSREGDLGAFF. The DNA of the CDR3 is TGTGCCAGCTCACGCGAGGGGGATTTAGGGGCTTTCTTT.

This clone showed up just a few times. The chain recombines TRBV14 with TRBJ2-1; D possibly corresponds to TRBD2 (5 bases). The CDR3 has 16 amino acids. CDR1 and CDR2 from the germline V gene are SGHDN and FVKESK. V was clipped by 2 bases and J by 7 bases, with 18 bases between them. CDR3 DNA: TGTGCCAGCAGCCAACGGGGTTTGGGGAGTTTGAATGAGCAGTTCTTC. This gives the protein CASSQRGLGSLNEQFF. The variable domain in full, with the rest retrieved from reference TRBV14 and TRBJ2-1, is EAGVTQFPSHSVIEKGQTVTLRCDPISGHDNLYWYRRVMGKEIKFLLHFVKESKQDESGMPNNRFLAERTGGTYSTLKVQPAELEDSGVYFCASSQRGLGSLNEQFFGPGTRLTVL.

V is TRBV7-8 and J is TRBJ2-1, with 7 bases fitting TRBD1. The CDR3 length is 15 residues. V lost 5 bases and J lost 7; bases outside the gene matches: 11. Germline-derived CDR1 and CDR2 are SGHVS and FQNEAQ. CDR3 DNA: TGTGCCAGCAGCAGCCGACAGGGCCCGTGGAATGAGCAGTTCTTC. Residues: CASSSRQGPWNEQFF.